This T cell receptor beta chain was sequenced for a study of blood T cell repertoires in COVID-19. Turning to the study itself: Whether acute or convalescent, the COVID-19 samples came from the United States, Italy and Spain. PBMCs, B-cell-depleted T cells, or T cells were the source of the cDNA or gDNA that made up the material.

Original methodology: Estimated nucleated cell counts came from reference gene primer amplification. Repertoires were generated with immunoSEQ multiplex PCR, while TCRdb's copy carries only in-frame clones and drops some. V, J and clone size derive from that table, while D and trimming were established from the DNA sequence. The profile shows under 350,000 clones, 85% of them singletons. V lost 4 bases, J lost 0 bases, and 13 bases lay in between. The CDR3 runs 15 residues. CDR1 is SGHTA and CDR2 is FQGNSA in the germline V gene. The sequenced material came from peripheral blood. The source of this sequence is a human donor in a cohort sampled during active COVID-19. The V and J genes are TRBV7-2 and TRBJ2-7, with D possibly TRBD2 on 5 matching bases. The CDR3 bases are TGTGCCAGCAGCTACGAGGGAGACTTCTCCTACGAGCAGTACTTC. Translated: CASSYEGDFSYEQYF.